This is a list of T cell receptor beta chains from one sample in a study of T cell clones after liver transplantation. Produced via immunoSEQ multiplex PCR; TCRdb's table is partial and in-frame only. Of tens of thousands of clones in the sample, 71% are singletons; the top ten hold approximately 16%. Sequenced material: CD4+ T cells from blood, taken before liver transplant. The receptors originated from a human donor who received a liver transplant. Each CDR3 is given with its conserved first and last residue. Fields, in order: CDR3 protein, CDR3 DNA, V gene, J gene, clone size, D gene. D genes are given only for firm matches. Size values are once, few and many counts, or a class for expanded clones, and some rows have none.

cdr3_aa: CASSGGGEWSNQPQHF
cdr3_nt: TGTGCCAGCTCTGGAGGGGGCGAGTGGAGCAATCAGCCCCAGCATTTT
v_call: TRBV5-3
j_call: TRBJ1-5
clone_size: -
d_call: TRBD1

cdr3_aa: CASSLNFGTSNQPQHF
cdr3_nt: TGTGCCAGCAGCTTAAATTTCGGGACAAGCAATCAGCCCCAGCATTTT
v_call: TRBV7-2
j_call: TRBJ1-5
clone_size: -
d_call: -

cdr3_aa: CASSEEGGVPLHF
cdr3_nt: TGTGCCAGCAGTGAGGAAGGCGGGGTCCCCCTCCACTTT
v_call: TRBV6-1
j_call: TRBJ1-6
clone_size: few
d_call: -

cdr3_aa: CSAKAGGLDTGELFF
cdr3_nt: TGCAGCGCGAAGGCGGGGGGGCTGGACACCGGGGAGCTGTTTTTT
v_call: TRBV29-1
j_call: TRBJ2-2
clone_size: -
d_call: TRBD2

cdr3_aa: CAWNRQGTANYGYTF
cdr3_nt: TGTGCCTGGAACAGGCAGGGAACCGCTAACTATGGCTACACCTTC
v_call: TRBV30
j_call: TRBJ1-2
clone_size: -
d_call: -

cdr3_aa: CASSPRKGAGYGYTF
cdr3_nt: TGTGCCAGCAGTCCCCGGAAGGGAGCGGGCTATGGCTACACCTTC
v_call: TRBV28
j_call: TRBJ1-2
clone_size: -
d_call: -

cdr3_aa: CASSLGGGGNTEAFF
cdr3_nt: TGTGCCAGCAGCTTAGGCGGGGGGGGAAACACTGAAGCTTTCTTT
v_call: TRBV7-2
j_call: TRBJ1-1
clone_size: -
d_call: -

cdr3_aa: CASSPRQGNTGELFF
cdr3_nt: TGTGCCAGCAGCCCCAGACAGGGGAACACCGGGGAGCTGTTTTTT
v_call: TRBV6-5
j_call: TRBJ2-2
clone_size: many
d_call: TRBD1

cdr3_aa: CASSKRGGATGELFF
cdr3_nt: TGTGCCAGCAGCAAGCGGGGGGGCGCCACCGGGGAGCTGTTTTTT
v_call: TRBV9
j_call: TRBJ2-2
clone_size: few
d_call: TRBD2

cdr3_aa: CASSFLTGFLGYTF
cdr3_nt: TGCGCCAGCAGCTTCCTGACAGGGTTCCTTGGCTACACCTTC
v_call: TRBV5-1
j_call: TRBJ1-2
clone_size: few
d_call: TRBD1

cdr3_aa: CASSPRTGADTQYF
cdr3_nt: TGTGCCAGCAGCCCCCGGACAGGGGCAGATACGCAGTATTTT
v_call: TRBV5-4
j_call: TRBJ2-3
clone_size: -
d_call: TRBD1

cdr3_aa: CASRPRSGANVLTF
cdr3_nt: TGTGCCAGCAGGCCACGGTCTGGGGCCAACGTCCTGACTTTC
v_call: TRBV28
j_call: TRBJ2-6
clone_size: -
d_call: -

cdr3_aa: CASSEALQGEETQYF
cdr3_nt: TGTGCCAGCAGTGAAGCGCTTCAGGGGGAAGAGACCCAGTACTTC
v_call: TRBV2
j_call: TRBJ2-5
clone_size: -
d_call: TRBD1

cdr3_aa: CASSESTGRNTEAFF
cdr3_nt: TGCGCCAGCAGTGAGTCGACAGGGCGGAACACTGAAGCTTTCTTT
v_call: TRBV10-1
j_call: TRBJ1-1
clone_size: many
d_call: TRBD1

cdr3_aa: CASSSTYEQYF
cdr3_nt: TGTGCCAGCAGCTCCACCTACGAGCAGTACTTC
v_call: TRBV11-2
j_call: TRBJ2-7
clone_size: many
d_call: -

cdr3_aa: CAWSLGEMNTEAFF
cdr3_nt: TGTGCCTGGAGTCTCGGGGAAATGAACACTGAAGCTTTCTTT
v_call: TRBV30
j_call: TRBJ1-1
clone_size: -
d_call: -

cdr3_aa: CASRTSGGAGKETQYF
cdr3_nt: TGTGCCAGCAGGACTAGCGGGGGGGCGGGAAAGGAGACCCAGTACTTC
v_call: TRBV28
j_call: TRBJ2-5
clone_size: -
d_call: TRBD2

cdr3_aa: CASSRDSIDTQYF
cdr3_nt: TGTGCCAGCAGCAGGGACTCGATAGATACGCAGTATTTT
v_call: TRBV7-9
j_call: TRBJ2-3
clone_size: -
d_call: -

cdr3_aa: CASSQVPSGEETQYF
cdr3_nt: TGTGCCAGCAGCCAAGTTCCTAGCGGGGAGGAGACCCAGTACTTC
v_call: TRBV4-2
j_call: TRBJ2-5
clone_size: -
d_call: TRBD2

cdr3_aa: CASSVAQSDTQYF
cdr3_nt: TGTGCCAGCAGCGTAGCCCAGTCAGATACGCAGTATTTT
v_call: TRBV9
j_call: TRBJ2-3
clone_size: -
d_call: -

cdr3_aa: CASSTGQVNTGELFF
cdr3_nt: TGTGCCAGTAGTACGGGACAGGTGAACACCGGGGAGCTGTTTTTT
v_call: TRBV19
j_call: TRBJ2-2
clone_size: once
d_call: TRBD1

cdr3_aa: CAWSRGRGGNYGYTF
cdr3_nt: TGTGCCTGGAGTCGTGGGAGAGGGGGAAACTATGGCTACACCTTC
v_call: TRBV30
j_call: TRBJ1-2
clone_size: many
d_call: -

cdr3_aa: CASSLVPGQGLGEQYF
cdr3_nt: TGCGCCAGCAGCTTGGTTCCGGGACAGGGTTTGGGCGAGCAGTACTTC
v_call: TRBV5-1
j_call: TRBJ2-7
clone_size: -
d_call: TRBD1

cdr3_aa: CAWSGSGANEQFF
cdr3_nt: TGTGCCTGGAGTGGTAGCGGGGCCAATGAGCAGTTCTTC
v_call: TRBV30
j_call: TRBJ2-1
clone_size: few
d_call: TRBD2

cdr3_aa: CASSVGLGTSGGASTDTQYF
cdr3_nt: TGTGCCAGCAGCGTAGGTCTCGGGACTAGCGGGGGGGCTAGCACAGATACGCAGTATTTT
v_call: TRBV9
j_call: TRBJ2-3
clone_size: -
d_call: TRBD2

cdr3_aa: CASSYQGRAFF
cdr3_nt: TGTGCCAGCAGTTATCAGGGTAGAGCTTTCTTT
v_call: TRBV6-5
j_call: TRBJ1-1
clone_size: -
d_call: -

cdr3_aa: CASSSLAGVTGELFF
cdr3_nt: TGTGCCAGTAGTAGTCTAGCGGGGGTAACCGGGGAGCTGTTTTTT
v_call: TRBV19
j_call: TRBJ2-2
clone_size: many
d_call: TRBD2

cdr3_aa: CASRISGTGVYEQYF
cdr3_nt: TGTGCCAGCAGGATTTCCGGGACAGGGGTATACGAGCAGTACTTC
v_call: TRBV28
j_call: TRBJ2-7
clone_size: once
d_call: TRBD1

cdr3_aa: CASSVTDRGGETQYF
cdr3_nt: TGTGCCAGCAGTGTAACCGACAGGGGGGGAGAGACCCAGTACTTC
v_call: TRBV2
j_call: TRBJ2-5
clone_size: -
d_call: TRBD1

cdr3_aa: CASSMGTANYEQYF
cdr3_nt: TGTGCCAGCAGCATGGGGACAGCAAACTACGAGCAGTACTTC
v_call: TRBV27
j_call: TRBJ2-7
clone_size: -
d_call: TRBD1

cdr3_aa: CASSPRTANTEAFF
cdr3_nt: TGCGCCAGCAGCCCCCGGACAGCGAACACTGAAGCTTTCTTT
v_call: TRBV4-1
j_call: TRBJ1-1
clone_size: -
d_call: -

cdr3_aa: CSVTSAFRDRGGEQYF
cdr3_nt: TGCAGCGTTACGAGCGCCTTCCGGGACAGGGGAGGCGAGCAGTACTTC
v_call: TRBV29-1
j_call: TRBJ2-7
clone_size: many
d_call: TRBD1

cdr3_aa: CASSPAQGYEKLFF
cdr3_nt: TGTGCCAGCAGCCCGGCACAGGGATATGAAAAACTGTTTTTT
v_call: TRBV11-2
j_call: TRBJ1-4
clone_size: -
d_call: -